This T cell receptor (beta chain) appears in the sequencing data of a study of CD8 T cells in Susac syndrome. Study outcomes and limitations: It was acknowledged in the study that its TCR sequencing and HLA analysis involved a relatively small number of individuals.

An input of about 0.5 to 1 ug of RNA was subjected to reverse transcription using random hexamers. Multiplex immunoSEQ PCR targeted 54 Vbeta and 13 Jbeta TCR beta segments. TCRdb analysed the immunoSEQ multiplex PCR reads with MiXCR anew, one entry per CDR3 protein. Of more than 200,000 distinct CDR3 sequences in the sample, approximately 90% were seen once. With regard to this clonotype: The target antigen is unknown.

Trimming at V came to 2 bases and at J to 3 bases, leaving 3 bases not matched to a gene. This CDR3 has 15 amino acids. Germline V CDR1 and CDR2: LNHDA, SQIVND (reference sequence). This TCR derives from a human donor with multiple sclerosis. This rearrangement joins TRBV19 to TRBJ2-7; TRBD2 matches 11 bases. Source material: CD8+ T cells from PBMCs. The chain's CDR3 is CASSIFTSGSYEQYF. The CDR3 DNA reads as TGTGCCAGTAGTATATTCACTAGCGGGAGCTACGAGCAGTACTTC.